These 30 T cell receptor beta chains originate from one sample sequenced in a study of shared clonotypes between healthy human individuals. The protocol was immunoSEQ multiplex PCR, while the TCRdb copy is restricted to in-frame clones and leaves out a portion. The table records fewer than 1 million clones, about 96% of them present only once. Naive CD8 cells were CD45RO-negative, positively selected for CCR7, excluding terminally differentiated effector memory CD45RA+ cells. Sequenced input: naive CD8+ T cells sorted from blood. These TCRs come from a man in his thirties or forties in good health.

The V and J genes are TRBV28 and TRBJ2-7; D is possibly TRBD2 (5 bases). V was cut by 6 bases and J by 6 bases, with 15 bases left in between. The CDR3 contains 13 residues. CDR1 is MDHEN, CDR2 SYDVKM, per germline. As DNA, the CDR3 is TGTGCCAGCAGAGTATACGGAGGAGGCGAGCAGTACTTC. This gives the protein CASRVYGGGEQYF.

This clone was counted once. The CDR3 reads CASSEITGELFF. CDR3 in DNA: TGTGCCAGCAGCGAGATCACCGGGGAGCTGTTTTTT. The rearrangement uses TRBV5-5 and TRBJ2-2, with D uncertain. Trimming took 4 bases from V and 4 from J, leaving 5 bases between them. Germline V gene lookup returns CDR1 SGHKS and CDR2 YYEKEE (reference sequence). CDR3 size: 12 residues.

Comment on this clone: Other DNA sequences within the sample encode an identical CDR3. The chain combines TRBV19 with TRBJ2-7; TRBD2 matches 11 bases. The CDR3 totals 14 residues. The V and J ends lost 5 bases and 3 bases, in that order; junction bases with no gene match: 3. Germline V gene lookup returns CDR1 LNHDA and CDR2 SQIVND (reference sequence). CDR3 amino acids: CASSATSGSYEQYF. In nucleotides, the CDR3 is TGTGCCAGTAGTGCCACTAGCGGGAGCTACGAGCAGTACTTC. Full variable domain (remainder filled in from reference TRBV19 and TRBJ2-7): DGGITQSPKYLFRKEGQNVTLSCEQNLNHDAMYWYRQDPGQGLRLIYYSQIVNDFQKGDIAEGYSVSREKKESFPLTVTSAQKNPTAFYLCASSATSGSYEQYFGPGTRLTVT.

The chain links TRBV10-3 to TRBJ1-4; 7 positions agree with TRBD1. V gave up 1 base and J gave up 8 bases; unmatched junction bases: 13. Germline CDR1 reads ENHRY; CDR2 reads SYGVKD. The CDR3 runs 17 residues. CDR3 in DNA: TGTGCCATCAGTGAGTTCAACCCGGGACAGCGAAAGGAAAAACTGTTTTTT. It encodes CAISEFNPGQRKEKLFF.

The chain has TRBV28 and TRBJ1-2; 7 bases line up with TRBD1. Germline V gene data show CDR1 as MDHEN and CDR2 as SYDVKM. With V trimmed by 6 bases and J by 10 bases, 11 bases remained unmatched. CDR3 length: 13 amino acids. The CDR3: CASSLDRAIDYTF. The CDR3 nucleotides are TGTGCCAGCAGCTTAGACAGGGCGATTGACTACACCTTC.

The chain has TRBV11-2 and TRBJ2-1; tentatively, D is TRBD2 (7 bases). Deletions cut 5 bases from V and 0 bases from J, with 14 bases between. CDR1 SGHAT and CDR2 FQNNGV come from the germline V gene. The CDR3 runs 16 residues. Written as DNA, the CDR3 is TGTGCCAGCAGCCCAAGCGGGACAAGCTCCTACAATGAGCAGTTCTTC. This translates into CASSPSGTSSYNEQFF. The whole variable domain, filled in from reference TRBV11-2 and TRBJ2-1, reads EAGVAQSPRYKIIEKRQSVAFWCNPISGHATLYWYQQILGQGPKLLIQFQNNGVVDDSQLPKDRFSAERLKGVDSTLKIQPAKLEDSAVYLCASSPSGTSSYNEQFFGPGTRLTVL.

This clone was recorded only once. V is TRBV5-4 and J is TRBJ2-2; D gene ambiguous. Per the germline V gene, CDR1 is SGHNT and CDR2 is YYREEE (reference sequence). CDR3 length: 13 amino acids. Trimming cost V 1 base and J 3 bases, with 4 bases left between them. CDR3: CASSLKDTGELFF. The DNA of the CDR3 is TGTGCCAGCAGCTTGAAAGACACCGGGGAGCTGTTTTTT.

This clone was seen once. The genes are TRBV14 and TRBJ2-3; a possible D gene is TRBD1 (6 bases). Trimming pared 6 bases from V and 2 bases from J, leaving 15 bases between. Germline values: CDR1 SGHDN, CDR2 FVKESK. This CDR3 spans 15 amino acids. The CDR3 DNA sequence: TGTGCCAGCAGTGGAGACAGGACCTACACAGATACGCAGTATTTT. Translation: CASSGDRTYTDTQYF. Using reference TRBV14 and TRBJ2-3 for the parts outside the CDR3, the full variable domain is EAGVTQFPSHSVIEKGQTVTLRCDPISGHDNLYWYRRVMGKEIKFLLHFVKESKQDESGMPNNRFLAERTGGTYSTLKVQPAELEDSGVYFCASSGDRTYTDTQYFGPGTRLTVL.

V is TRBV6-1 and J is TRBJ1-2; 7 nucleotides line up with TRBD1. CDR3 length equals 14 residues. The junction had 8 bases not matched to a gene; V was cut back by 6 bases and J by 4 bases. Germline V lookup: CDR1 MNHNS, CDR2 SASEGT. The CDR3 DNA sequence: TGTGCCAGCAGGAGGGACAGAGACCCCTATGGCTACACCTTC. This codes for CASRRDRDPYGYTF.

CDR3 DNA sequence: TGCAGCGTTGAGGGACTAGCGGGAGGTTTACCCTACAATGAGCAGTTCTTC. Amino acids: CSVEGLAGGLPYNEQFF. The chain combines TRBV29-1 with TRBJ2-1, with 15 bases matching TRBD2. This CDR3 comprises 17 residues. In germline, CDR1 is SQVTM, CDR2 ANQGSEA. V was pared by 3 bases and J by 2 bases, with 5 bases of the junction left unmatched.

The CDR3 reads CASSAPGQAPETQYF. As DNA, the CDR3 is TGTGCCAGCAGCGCTCCAGGACAGGCCCCGGAGACCCAGTACTTC. The V gene is TRBV9, the J gene TRBJ2-5; 7 bases are a match to TRBD1. Germline V lookup: CDR1 SGDLS, CDR2 YYNGEE. There are 15 residues in the CDR3. V was pared by 3 bases and J by 5 bases, with 10 bases of the junction left unmatched.

This clone has a single count. This chain links TRBV11-2 with TRBJ2-7; 8 positions agree with TRBD2. This CDR3 has 16 residues. Germline assignment: CDR1 SGHAT and CDR2 FQNNGV. With 1 base clipped from V and 5 bases from J, the junction kept 10 bases outside the gene matches. The CDR3 spells CASSLAFSGARDEQYF. Here the CDR3 DNA reads TGTGCCAGCAGCTTAGCTTTTAGCGGGGCACGGGACGAGCAGTACTTC. Combining the CDR3 with reference TRBV11-2 and TRBJ2-7 gives the whole variable domain EAGVAQSPRYKIIEKRQSVAFWCNPISGHATLYWYQQILGQGPKLLIQFQNNGVVDDSQLPKDRFSAERLKGVDSTLKIQPAKLEDSAVYLCASSLAFSGARDEQYFGPGTRLTVT.

This rearrangement joins TRBV18 to TRBJ1-5; 10 nucleotides line up with TRBD1. With 3 bases clipped from V and 6 bases from J, the junction kept 11 bases outside the gene matches. The CDR3 consists of 17 residues. CDR1 and CDR2 from the germline V gene are KGHSH and LQKENI. The CDR3 DNA is TGTGCCAGCTCACCGGTAGCGGACAGGGGGTTCCGTCAGCCCCAGCATTTT. Its protein is CASSPVADRGFRQPQHF.

The rearrangement uses TRBV6-8 and TRBJ2-1, with TRBD2 matching 10 bases. The CDR3 length is 20 residues. Germline lookup yields CDR1 MNHGY and CDR2 SAAAGT. After removal of 6 bases from V and 4 bases from J, the junction contained 21 bases not matched to a gene. CDR3 sequence (DNA): TGTGCCAGCAGGGCGGGGGGACTAGCGCTCTCAACCGAGGGATACAATGAGCAGTTCTTC. Its translation: CASRAGGLALSTEGYNEQFF.

This sequence joins TRBV7-9 and TRBJ2-7, with 8 bases matching TRBD2. This CDR3 comprises 17 residues. Germline CDR1 reads SEHNR; CDR2 reads FQNEAQ (reference sequence). J was trimmed by 5 bases and V by 4 bases; bases with no gene match: 16. The chain's CDR3 is CASSSSREGELGHEQYF. For the CDR3, the DNA is TGTGCCAGCAGCTCAAGTCGGGAGGGGGAACTGGGCCACGAGCAGTACTTC.

J is TRBJ2-7 and V is TRBV20-1, with TRBD1 as a possible D gene (5 bases). The CDR3 spans 11 residues. Trimming took off 4 bases at V and 6 bases at J, with 10 bases between the two ends. Germline V gives CDR1 DFQATT, CDR2 SNEGSKA (reference sequence). This CDR3 is CSANQGSEQYF. As DNA, the CDR3 is TGCAGTGCTAACCAGGGTTCCGAGCAGTACTTC.

The V and J genes are TRBV11-2 and TRBJ2-5; D possibly matches TRBD1 or TRBD2 (5 bases each). Trimming took 1 base from V and 5 from J, leaving 17 bases between them. CDR1 is SGHAT, CDR2 FQNNGV, per germline. CDR3 length equals 16 residues. This CDR3 reads CASSLALWGNGETQYF. CDR3 DNA sequence: TGTGCCAGCAGCTTAGCCCTTTGGGGGAATGGGGAGACCCAGTACTTC. Together with reference TRBV11-2 and TRBJ2-5, the CDR3 gives the full variable domain: EAGVAQSPRYKIIEKRQSVAFWCNPISGHATLYWYQQILGQGPKLLIQFQNNGVVDDSQLPKDRFSAERLKGVDSTLKIQPAKLEDSAVYLCASSLALWGNGETQYFGPGTRLLVL.

V and J are TRBV29-1 and TRBJ2-3; D remains ambiguous. V shed 3 bases and J shed 3 bases, with 7 bases lying between them. CDR3 length equals 12 residues. CDR1 SQVTM and CDR2 ANQGSEA come from the germline V gene. CDR3 DNA sequence: TGCAGCGTTGATATTCTAACAGATACGCAGTATTTT. Translated, it gives CSVDILTDTQYF.

This clone has just a few counts. J is TRBJ2-7 and V is TRBV4-2; TRBD1 or TRBD2 may be the D gene (5 bases each). Germline CDR1 LGHNA, CDR2 YNFKEQ. The CDR3 loop spans 16 amino acids. Trimming removed 3 bases from V and 7 bases from J, with 22 bases in between. Written as DNA, the CDR3 is TGTGCCAGCAGCCACCGCGGGCGGACACGAACGGGAGAGCAGTACTTC. Its protein product is CASSHRGRTRTGEQYF.

This chain uses TRBV29-1 with TRBJ2-1; tentative D call: TRBD1 (5 bases). V was pared by 6 bases and J by 2 bases, with 11 bases between. CDR3 size: 13 residues. Germline V gives CDR1 SQVTM, CDR2 ANQGSEA. The CDR3 nucleotides read TGCAGCGTCGGAGAAGGGGCCTACAATGAGCAGTTCTTC. Translating gives CSVGEGAYNEQFF.

The chain recombines TRBV7-6 with TRBJ2-2; D not resolved. CDR1 and CDR2 from the germline V gene are SGHVS and FNYEAQ. Trimming removed 1 base at V and 2 bases at J, with 8 bases between. This CDR3 is built from 15 residues. The CDR3 spells CASSLGRGNTGELFF. CDR3 sequence (DNA): TGTGCCAGCAGCTTAGGAAGAGGAAACACCGGGGAGCTGTTTTTT.

The CDR3 coding sequence is TGTGCCAGCTCACCCCGGGGGGACATTCAGTACTTC. It translates to CASSPRGDIQYF. This sequence joins TRBV18 and TRBJ2-4; 7 nucleotides agree with TRBD2. Germline CDR1 KGHSH, CDR2 LQKENI. J was trimmed by 8 bases and V by 3 bases; bases with no gene match: 1. The CDR3 extends over 12 amino acids.

Note on this clone: The sample carries other DNA sequences with the same CDR3. The chain recombines TRBV2 with TRBJ2-1; D gene ambiguous. This CDR3 has 14 amino acids. V lost 2 bases and J 6 bases, leaving 11 bases between the germline ends. CDR1 SNHLY and CDR2 FYNNEI come from the germline V gene. The CDR3 DNA is TGTGCCAGCAGTGAACGGGCAGCTGTCAATGAGCAGTTCTTC. Translation gives CASSERAAVNEQFF.

This chain uses TRBV10-1 with TRBJ2-2; TRBD2 aligns across 8 bases. Germline CDR1 and CDR2: WNHNN and SYGVQD (reference sequence). V lost 2 bases to trimming and J lost 6 bases; unmatched junction nucleotides: 23. The CDR3 is 21 amino acids. In nucleotides, the CDR3 is TGCGCCAGCAGTGAGCATGGGAGTACCATTAGCGGGACACATCGGTCCGGGGAGCTGTTTTTT. It translates to CASSEHGSTISGTHRSGELFF.

A remark on this clone: Other DNA sequences within the sample encode an identical CDR3. This chain joins TRBV5-6 and TRBJ2-7; 7 bases line up with TRBD2. CDR3 length: 13 amino acids. Germline CDR1 and CDR2: SGHDT and YYEEEE. Trimming cost V 4 bases and J 1 base; bases outside gene matches: 2. The CDR3 here is CASSRTSSYEQYF. Here the CDR3 DNA reads TGTGCCAGCAGCCGGACTAGTTCCTACGAGCAGTACTTC. The full variable domain, rest sourced from reference TRBV5-6 and TRBJ2-7, is DAGVTQSPTHLIKTRGQQVTLRCSPKSGHDTVSWYQQALGQGPQFIFQYYEEEERQRGNFPDRFSGHQFPNYSSELNVNALLLGDSALYLCASSRTSSYEQYFGPGTRLTVT.

The CDR3 region is CASSQVRIEGAHGYTF. The CDR3 coding sequence is TGTGCCAGCAGCCAAGTTCGAATAGAGGGGGCGCATGGCTACACCTTC. The rearrangement uses TRBV14 and TRBJ1-2; 7 positions match TRBD1. This CDR3 region has 16 residues. The J segment lost 6 bases and the V segment lost 1 base, leaving 11 bases of the junction unmatched. CDR1 is SGHDN and CDR2 is FVKESK in the germline V gene.

The chain recombines TRBV29-1 with TRBJ2-3; 14 bases agree with TRBD2. Germline V gene lookup returns CDR1 SQVTM and CDR2 ANQGSEA. The CDR3 contains 18 residues. V was pared by 1 base and J by 2 bases, with 8 bases of the junction left unmatched. The chain's CDR3 is CSVEGWRLAGGFTDTQYF. CDR3 nucleotide sequence: TGCAGCGTTGAAGGGTGGAGACTAGCGGGAGGGTTCACAGATACGCAGTATTTT.

The rearrangement links TRBV7-9 to TRBJ2-1, with TRBD2 matching 7 bases. CDR1 and CDR2 (germline): SEHNR, FQNEAQ (reference sequence). The V and J ends lost 5 bases and 3 bases, in that order; junction bases with no gene match: 10. This CDR3 has 16 amino acids. The CDR3, as DNA: TGTGCCAGCAGCCCCCCGCGGGAGTTTGGCTACAATGAGCAGTTCTTC. Protein: CASSPPREFGYNEQFF.

The V call is TRBV7-2, the J call TRBJ2-1, with 8 nucleotides matching TRBD2. Trimming removed 0 bases from V and 2 bases from J; junction bases left unmatched: 3. Germline CDR1 is SGHTA and CDR2 is FQGNSA. This CDR3 has 16 amino acids. The CDR3 region is CASSLARAGAYNEQFF. The CDR3 region has the DNA TGTGCCAGCAGCTTAGCACGAGCGGGGGCCTACAATGAGCAGTTCTTC.

In DNA, the CDR3 is TGTGCCAGCAGCTTAAGCCCGGGAGCGGGGGCGTTCTACAATGAGCAGTTCTTC. Translated: CASSLSPGAGAFYNEQFF. The chain joins TRBV13 to TRBJ2-1; 8 nucleotides agree with TRBD2. The CDR3 sequence is 18 residues long. Germline lookup yields CDR1 PRHDT and CDR2 FYEKMQ (reference sequence). The V and J ends lost 2 bases and 3 bases, in that order; junction bases with no gene match: 12.